What follows is one TCR beta chain and its context. Its cognate antigen is unknown. The CDR3 runs to 16 residues. Germline CDR1 SGHVS, CDR2 FNYEAQ. V was pared by 5 bases and J by 2 bases, with 18 bases between. The data originate from a study of CD8+CD57+ T cells in acquired aplastic anemia. Whole-study context: Quantities of DNA derived from sorted CD4+ and CD8+ cells averaged around 3.2 ug. Overall study findings and caveats: With respect to CD8+ Simpson's diversity, patients and controls did not differ significantly. The same twenty-nine CD8+ CDR3 sequences occurred in patients and in controls.

It was genomic DNA that served as the template for profiling TCR beta VDJ and CDR3. TCRdb ran MiXCR on the reads and lists one entry per CDR3 protein. The table lists some 210,000 distinct CDR3 sequences, around 63% of them singletons. Sequences were obtained from sorted CD4+, CD8+, or CD8+CD57+ T cells (not recorded which) from PBMCs. The J gene is TRBJ2-5, the V gene TRBV7-6, with D hard to call. The sequence came from a human donor in good health. For the CDR3, the DNA is TGTGCCAGCAGCCAAATGACGTCAACCTATCAAGAGACCCAGTACTTC. It codes for CASSQMTSTYQETQYF.